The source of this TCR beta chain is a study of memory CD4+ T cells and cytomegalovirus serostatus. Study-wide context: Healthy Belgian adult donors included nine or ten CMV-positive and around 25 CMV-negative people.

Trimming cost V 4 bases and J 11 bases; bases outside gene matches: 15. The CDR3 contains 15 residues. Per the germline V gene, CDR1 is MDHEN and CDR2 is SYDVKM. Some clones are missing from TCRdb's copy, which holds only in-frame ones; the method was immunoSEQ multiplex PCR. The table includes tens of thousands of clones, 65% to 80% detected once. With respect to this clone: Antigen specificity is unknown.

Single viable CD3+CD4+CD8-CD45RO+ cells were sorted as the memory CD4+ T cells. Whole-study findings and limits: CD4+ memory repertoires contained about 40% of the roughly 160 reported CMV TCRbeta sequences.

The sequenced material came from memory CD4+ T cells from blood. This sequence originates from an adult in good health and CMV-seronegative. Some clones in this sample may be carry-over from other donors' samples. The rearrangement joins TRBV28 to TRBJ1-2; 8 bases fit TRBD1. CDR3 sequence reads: CASSSTSPGQEGYTF. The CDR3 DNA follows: TGTGCCAGCAGTTCCACTTCACCGGGACAGGAGGGTTACACCTTC.